This T cell receptor beta chain was sequenced during a study of T cells in Graves' hyperthyroidism and ophthalmopathy (dated by TCRdb to between 2017 and 2020). For context, the study as a whole: Peripheral blood samples were taken at initial diagnosis, before any treatment was given. A discovery cohort of approximately 97 patients, 43 with Graves' ophthalmopathy and about 58 with stable Graves' hyperthyroidism, was used to find distinguishing TCR V-J signatures. Prospective prediction of ophthalmopathy was tested in an independent validation cohort of approximately 19 hyperthyroidism patients and 17 patients who later progressed to ophthalmopathy. The roughly 94 discovery patients were randomly split 7:3 into training and test sets. In more than 5 Graves' hyperthyroidism patients, the study also compared T-cell repertoires from thyroid tissue with T-cell repertoires from blood. The paper reports TCR Vbeta CDR3 sequencing of some 140 peripheral blood samples: approximately 41 ophthalmopathy, under 80 hyperthyroidism and approximately 17 progressor patients. Once sampling was done, hyperthyroidism patients were given methimazole at a starting dose of 30 mg daily, whereas ophthalmopathy patients were given high-dose intravenous methylprednisolone. General conclusions and limits of the study: Most expanded thyroid clonotypes (frequency above 0.001) were also detected in blood, suggesting blood repertoires may reflect thyroid immune responses. No statistical method was used to fix the sample size in advance, and group allocation was not hidden from the investigators. In cross-validation, a model built on a 13 V-J signature told ophthalmopathy apart from stable hyperthyroidism with less than 90% sensitivity and roughly 82% specificity, and in testing the same model reached 80%/75%. In validation, the model predicted progression to ophthalmopathy with approximately 71% sensitivity and 72.22% specificity, a median of 6.5 months before onset.

Moderately to severely active disease, a Clinical Activity Score of at least 3, a NOSPECS grade of at least 4, and a duration under 3 months were present in ophthalmopathy patients. Patients with uncontrolled infections, other autoimmune diseases, pregnancy or lactation were excluded. Clinical symptoms, serum thyroxine and TRAb, thyroid ultrasound, and orbital computed tomography formed the basis for the diagnoses. PBMCs were separated from roughly 10 ml of fresh peripheral blood using Ficoll-Paque density gradient centrifugation. Trizol reagent was used to extract total RNA, and RNA quality was then checked on an Agilent 2100 Bioanalyzer. The germline V gene (reference sequence) yields MNHEY for CDR1 and SMNVEV for CDR2. V lost 2 bases and J lost 3 bases, and the count of bases not matched to a germline gene is 7. From its cysteine to its phenylalanine, the CDR3 spans 16 amino acids. The entry retains the CDR3 DNA only, 48 bases that are in frame from base 1.

The TCR beta CDR3 regions were amplified from the RNA transcripts. The TCR CDR3 was subjected to a first round of RT-PCR using the HTBI primer set and the Qiagen OneStep RT-PCR kit. A second multiplex PCR round built the libraries, followed by size selection and purification. Sequencing of the libraries was done on an Illumina HiSeq2000 using paired-end 100 bp reads. Per the source publication's procedure: SOAPnuke was used to process the raw data, removing reads that contained adapters or uncalled bases, had a mean Phred below 15, or lacked an exact match to the constant primer or identifier. COPE v1.2.5 was used to merge high-quality paired reads, and clonotypes were defined as unique nucleotide sequences. MiTCR v1.1 was used to align the clonotypes against IMGT TRBV, TRBD and TRBJ reference segments. Analysis was restricted to V-J combinations with a frequency above 0.0001, which covered roughly 99% of repertoires. The TCS score was defined as the ratio of F50 (clonal expansion) to E x V (chaos), calculated using BLOSUM62-based TCRdist between CDR3 peptides within each V-J. Welch's t-statistics and random forest reduced 500 to 550 V-J features to 10 to 15, which were used in a naive Bayes classifier (R e1071). Clones were called with MiXCR by TCRdb after fastp trimmed the public reads at Q25, and only in-frame beta chains were retained. Rows are combined by CDR3 protein, so each entry shows the most common genes and DNA. TCRdb's processing, not the study's, gives the V and J calls here. This sample holds fewer than 250,000 distinct CDR3 sequences; less than 20% were observed only once. Jointly, the top ten make up under 35% of the sample.

Comment on this clonotype: Its antigen is not yet known. There are no base qualities to consult, and no much larger clone falls within one base.

Recombination connected TRBV27 to TRBJ1-1, with 9 junctional bases fitting TRBD1. The sample consisted of blood. This TCR was recovered from a woman aged 18-29 years with Graves' ophthalmopathy. The sequenced DNA is TGTGCCAGCAGTTTAGCCGGGACAGGGTTGGACACTGAAGCTTTCTTT. Its product reads: CASSLAGTGLDTEAFF.